One TCR beta chain is described in this entry. Its target is not known. The sorted conventional CD4+ T cells were CD25-low and CD127-high, with genomic DNA sequenced. CDR1 and CDR2 from the germline V gene are SGHRS and YFSETQ. CDR3 length equals 14 residues. J was trimmed by 3 bases and V by 4 bases; bases with no gene match: 3. This record comes from a study of regulatory and conventional T cells in RAG deficiency. Data came from immunoSEQ multiplex PCR; TCRdb stores just in-frame clones and leaves some out. The sample yields 25,000 to 35,000 clones, about 96% seen once. Findings and caveats of the study: Patient subsets had shorter CDR3s; Omenn Treg-Tconv overlap exceeded 75%. Shannon entropy fell and Simpson indices rose in RAG-deficient patients.

This same sample was also taken into another study, of regulatory T cells. This second report adds: The PCR used 52 TRBV and 13 TRBJ primers. Regulatory T cells showed the strongest V-J pair restriction and V/J gene skewing among patient repertoires.

This TCR derives from a human donor in good health. V gene TRBV5-1 combines with J gene TRBJ2-1, with TRBD1 identical over 8 bases. Sequencing used CD25- CD4+ T cells sorted from blood. The DNA of the CDR3 is TGCGCCAGCAGCCTCGGACAGGGCTACAATGAGCAGTTCTTC. Its translation: CASSLGQGYNEQFF.